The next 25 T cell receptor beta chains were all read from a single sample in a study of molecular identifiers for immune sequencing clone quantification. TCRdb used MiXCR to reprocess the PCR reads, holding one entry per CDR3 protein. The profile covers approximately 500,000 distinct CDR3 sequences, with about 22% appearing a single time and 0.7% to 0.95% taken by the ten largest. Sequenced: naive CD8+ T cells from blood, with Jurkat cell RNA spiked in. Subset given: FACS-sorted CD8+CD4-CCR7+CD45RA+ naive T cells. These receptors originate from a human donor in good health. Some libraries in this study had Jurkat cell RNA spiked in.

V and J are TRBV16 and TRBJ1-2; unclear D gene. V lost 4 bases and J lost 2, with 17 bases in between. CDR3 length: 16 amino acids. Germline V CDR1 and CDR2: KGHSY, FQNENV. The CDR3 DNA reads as TGTGCCAGCAGCCCGCCCCCCCTCCCGGGGAACTATGGCTACACCTTC. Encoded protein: CASSPPPLPGNYGYTF.

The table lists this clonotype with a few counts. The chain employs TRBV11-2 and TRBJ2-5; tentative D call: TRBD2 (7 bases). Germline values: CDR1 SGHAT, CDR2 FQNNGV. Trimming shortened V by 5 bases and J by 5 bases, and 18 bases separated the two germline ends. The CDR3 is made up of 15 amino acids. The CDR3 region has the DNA TGTGCCAGCAGCCGAGGGGGGGGCCTGGGGGAGACCCAGTACTTC. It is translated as CASSRGGGLGETQYF.

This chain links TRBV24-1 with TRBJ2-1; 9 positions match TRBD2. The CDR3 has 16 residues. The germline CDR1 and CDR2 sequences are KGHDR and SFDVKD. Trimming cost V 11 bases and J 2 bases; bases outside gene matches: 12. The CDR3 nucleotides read TGTGCCATCGAAATAGAAGCGGGAGGTGCCTACAATGAGCAGTTCTTC. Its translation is CAIEIEAGGAYNEQFF.

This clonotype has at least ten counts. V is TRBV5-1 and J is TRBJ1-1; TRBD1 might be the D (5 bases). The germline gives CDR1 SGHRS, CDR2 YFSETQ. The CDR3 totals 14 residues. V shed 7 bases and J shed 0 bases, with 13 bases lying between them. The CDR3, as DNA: TGCGCCAGCTACTCCAGGGACCTGAACACTGAAGCTTTCTTT. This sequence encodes CASYSRDLNTEAFF. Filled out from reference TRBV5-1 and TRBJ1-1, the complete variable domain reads KAGVTQTPRYLIKTRGQQVTLSCSPISGHRSVSWYQQTPGQGLQFLFEYFSETQRNKGNFPGRFSGRQFSNSRSEMNVSTLELGDSALYLCASYSRDLNTEAFFGQGTRLTVV.

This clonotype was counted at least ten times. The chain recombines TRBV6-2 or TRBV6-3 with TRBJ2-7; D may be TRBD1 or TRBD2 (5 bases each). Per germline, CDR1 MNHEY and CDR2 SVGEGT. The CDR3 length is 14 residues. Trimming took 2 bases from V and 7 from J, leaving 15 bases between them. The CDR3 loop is CASSYAAGWREQYF. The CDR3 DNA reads TGTGCCAGCAGTTACGCCGCAGGGTGGAGGGAGCAGTACTTC.

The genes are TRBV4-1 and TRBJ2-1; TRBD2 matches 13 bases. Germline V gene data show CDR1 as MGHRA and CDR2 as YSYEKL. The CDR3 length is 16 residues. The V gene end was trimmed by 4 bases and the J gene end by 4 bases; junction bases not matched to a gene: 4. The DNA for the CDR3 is TGCGCCAGCAGCCCGGGACTAGCGGGGTTGTACAATGAGCAGTTCTTC. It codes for CASSPGLAGLYNEQFF.

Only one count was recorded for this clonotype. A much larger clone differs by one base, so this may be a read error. CDR3 in DNA: TGTGCCGGCAGCACCGGGACAGGAGTCATGAACACTGAAGCTTTCTTT. Protein sequence: CAGSTGTGVMNTEAFF. The chain employs TRBV12-3 or TRBV12-4 and TRBJ1-1, with 8 bases identical to TRBD1. The CDR3 loop spans 16 amino acids.

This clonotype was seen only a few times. The chain's CDR3 is CASSPETDRAGYTF. In DNA, the CDR3 is TGTGCCAGCAGCCCTGAAACAGACAGGGCTGGCTACACCTTC. This chain links TRBV3-1 with TRBJ1-2; 7 bases are shared with TRBD1. This CDR3 is built from 14 residues. Germline values: CDR1 LGHDT, CDR2 YNNKEL (reference sequence). Losses at the gene ends were 4 bases for V and 7 bases for J; bases not matched to a gene: 9.

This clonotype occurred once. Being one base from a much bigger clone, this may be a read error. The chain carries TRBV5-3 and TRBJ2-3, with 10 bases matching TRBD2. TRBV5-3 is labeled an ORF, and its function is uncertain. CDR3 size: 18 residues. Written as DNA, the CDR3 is TGTGCCAGCAGCTTGTTTCTAGCGGGAGCGACTAGCACAGATACGCAGTATTTT. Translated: CASSLFLAGATSTDTQYF.

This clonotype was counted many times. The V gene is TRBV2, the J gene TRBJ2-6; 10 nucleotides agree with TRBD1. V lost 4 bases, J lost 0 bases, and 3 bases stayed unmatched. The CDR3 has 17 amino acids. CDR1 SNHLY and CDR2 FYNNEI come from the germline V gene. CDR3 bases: TGTGCCAGCAGTGGGGACAGGGGAAGCTCTGGGGCCAACGTCCTGACTTTC. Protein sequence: CASSGDRGSSGANVLTF.

The CDR3 loop is CASSNTRTSGGRQETQYF. The CDR3 coding sequence is TGTGCCAGCAGCAACACCAGAACTAGCGGGGGGAGACAAGAGACCCAGTACTTC. The rearrangement uses TRBV7-9 and TRBJ2-5, with 12 bases that match TRBD2. Germline loops: CDR1 SEHNR, CDR2 FQNEAQ (reference sequence). The trim removed 5 bases at V and 2 bases at J, leaving 12 bases unmatched. The CDR3 is made up of 18 amino acids. The variable domain in full, with the rest retrieved from reference TRBV7-9 and TRBJ2-5, is DTGVSQNPRHKITKRGQNVTFRCDPISEHNRLYWYRQTLGQGPEFLTYFQNEAQLEKSRLLSDRFSAERPKGSFSTLEIQRTEQGDSAMYLCASSNTRTSGGRQETQYFGPGTRLLVL.

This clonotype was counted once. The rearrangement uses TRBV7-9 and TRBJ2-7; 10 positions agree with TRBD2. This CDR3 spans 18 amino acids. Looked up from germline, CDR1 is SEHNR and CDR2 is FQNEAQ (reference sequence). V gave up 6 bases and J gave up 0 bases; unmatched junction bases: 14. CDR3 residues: CASRLLAGPTSNSYEQYF. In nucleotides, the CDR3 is TGTGCCAGCAGATTACTAGCGGGGCCCACAAGCAACTCCTACGAGCAGTACTTC.

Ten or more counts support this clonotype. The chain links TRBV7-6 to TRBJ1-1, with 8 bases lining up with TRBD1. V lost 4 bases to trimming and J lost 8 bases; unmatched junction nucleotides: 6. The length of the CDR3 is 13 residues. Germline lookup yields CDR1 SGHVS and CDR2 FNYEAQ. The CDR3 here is CASSSRTGTEAFF. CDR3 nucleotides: TGTGCCAGCAGCTCAAGGACAGGGACAGAAGCTTTCTTT.

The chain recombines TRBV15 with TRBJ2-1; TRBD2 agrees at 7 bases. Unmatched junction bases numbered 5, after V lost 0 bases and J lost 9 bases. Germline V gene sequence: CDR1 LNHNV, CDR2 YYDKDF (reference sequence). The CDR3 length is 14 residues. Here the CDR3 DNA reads TGTGCCACCAGCAGAGATGGCCCGGGGGGTGAGCAGTTCTTC. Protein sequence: CATSRDGPGGEQFF.

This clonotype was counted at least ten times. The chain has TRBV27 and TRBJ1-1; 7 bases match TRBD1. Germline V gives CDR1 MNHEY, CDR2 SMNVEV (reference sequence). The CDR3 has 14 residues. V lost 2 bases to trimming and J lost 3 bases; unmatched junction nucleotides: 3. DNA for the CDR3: TGTGCCAGCAGTTTAGTACAGGGGTACACTGAAGCTTTCTTT. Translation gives CASSLVQGYTEAFF.

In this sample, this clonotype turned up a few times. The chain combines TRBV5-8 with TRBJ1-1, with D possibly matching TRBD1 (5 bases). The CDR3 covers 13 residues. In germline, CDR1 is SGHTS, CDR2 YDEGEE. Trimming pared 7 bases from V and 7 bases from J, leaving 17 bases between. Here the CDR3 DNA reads TGTGCCAGCTTAGGGGAATCGGAATATGAAGCTTTCTTT. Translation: CASLGESEYEAFF.

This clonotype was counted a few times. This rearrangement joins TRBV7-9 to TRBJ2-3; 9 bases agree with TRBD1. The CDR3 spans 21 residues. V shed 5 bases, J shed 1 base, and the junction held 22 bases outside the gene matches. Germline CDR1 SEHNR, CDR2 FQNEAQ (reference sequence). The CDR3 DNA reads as TGTGCCAGCAGCCCGCGGACAGGGGAAACTTACCCCGGAGGGGGCACAGATACGCAGTATTTT. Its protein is CASSPRTGETYPGGGTDTQYF.

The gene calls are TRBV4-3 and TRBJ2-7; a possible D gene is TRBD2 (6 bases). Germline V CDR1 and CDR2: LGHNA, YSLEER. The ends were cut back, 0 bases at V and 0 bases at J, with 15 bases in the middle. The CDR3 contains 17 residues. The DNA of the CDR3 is TGCGCCAGCAGCCAAGATCTTTTAGCGGCTAGCTCCTACGAGCAGTACTTC. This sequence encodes CASSQDLLAASSYEQYF.

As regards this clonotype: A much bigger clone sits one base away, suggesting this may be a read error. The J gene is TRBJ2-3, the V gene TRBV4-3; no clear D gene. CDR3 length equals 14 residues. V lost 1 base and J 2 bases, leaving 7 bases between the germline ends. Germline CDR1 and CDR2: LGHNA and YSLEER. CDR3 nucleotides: TGCGCCAGCAGCCAAGGTAAGACCACAGATACGCAGTATTTT. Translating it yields CASSQGKTTDTQYF.

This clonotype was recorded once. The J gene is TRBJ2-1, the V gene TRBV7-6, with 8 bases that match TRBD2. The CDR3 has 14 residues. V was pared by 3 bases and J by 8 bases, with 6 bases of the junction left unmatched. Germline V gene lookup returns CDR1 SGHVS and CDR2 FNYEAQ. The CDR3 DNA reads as TGTGCCAGCAGCTTTAATCTAGCGGGCGATGAGCAGTTCTTC. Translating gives CASSFNLAGDEQFF.

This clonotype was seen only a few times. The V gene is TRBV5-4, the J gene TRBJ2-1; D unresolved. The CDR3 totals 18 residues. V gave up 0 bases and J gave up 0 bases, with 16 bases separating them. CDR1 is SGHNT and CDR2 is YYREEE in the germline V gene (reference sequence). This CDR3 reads CASSLAVGRRSSYNEQFF. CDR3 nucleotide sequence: TGTGCCAGCAGCTTGGCCGTCGGCCGAAGAAGCTCCTACAATGAGCAGTTCTTC.

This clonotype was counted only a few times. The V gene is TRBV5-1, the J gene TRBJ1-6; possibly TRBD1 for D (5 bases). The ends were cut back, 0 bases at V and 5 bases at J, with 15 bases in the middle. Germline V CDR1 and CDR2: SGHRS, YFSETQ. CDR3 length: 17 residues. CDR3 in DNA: TGCGCCAGCAGCTTGGGATTCAGGGATCATCATAATTCACCCCTCCACTTT. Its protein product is CASSLGFRDHHNSPLHF.

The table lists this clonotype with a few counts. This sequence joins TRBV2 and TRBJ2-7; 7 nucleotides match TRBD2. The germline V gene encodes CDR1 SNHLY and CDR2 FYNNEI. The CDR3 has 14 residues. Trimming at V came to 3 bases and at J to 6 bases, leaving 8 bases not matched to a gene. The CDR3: CASSDRPGGSEQYF. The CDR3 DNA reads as TGTGCCAGCAGTGATCGCCCGGGAGGCAGCGAGCAGTACTTC.

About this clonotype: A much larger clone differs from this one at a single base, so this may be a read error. This CDR3 is CASSPMGTGEPFF. The CDR3 DNA follows: TGTGCCAGCAGTCCCATGGGCACCGGGGAGCCGTTTTTT. The chain couples TRBV27 to TRBJ2-2; a possible D gene is TRBD2 (5 bases). The CDR3 contains 13 residues. Germline CDR1 is MNHEY and CDR2 is SMNVEV (reference sequence).

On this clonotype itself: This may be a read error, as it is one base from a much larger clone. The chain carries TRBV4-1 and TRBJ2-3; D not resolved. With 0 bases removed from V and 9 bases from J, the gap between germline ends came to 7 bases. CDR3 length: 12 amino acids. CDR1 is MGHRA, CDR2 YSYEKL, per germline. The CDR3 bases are TGCGCCAGCAGCCAAGAGGCCAGGACGCAGTATTTT. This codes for CASSQEARTQYF.